The 21 T cell receptor beta chains below come from one sample, sequenced in a study of shared clonotypes between healthy human individuals. Using immunoSEQ multiplex PCR, the repertoire was profiled, and TCRdb retains in-frame clones only, with some absent. The sample holds around 350,000 clones, more than 60% seen once. The specimen sequenced was memory CD4+ T cells sorted from blood. Indicated subset: CD45RA-negative fraction. The receptors shown here come from a man aged 30 to 45 in good health.

The chain links TRBV11-3 to TRBJ2-2; D is uncertain. V dropped 2 bases and J dropped 11 bases, with 24 bases sitting between them. Germline values: CDR1 SGHNT, CDR2 YENEEA. This CDR3 contains 17 residues. The CDR3 reads CASSLPVGSTLAPELFF. For the CDR3, the DNA is TGTGCCAGCAGCTTACCGGTCGGGTCTACCTTGGCGCCCGAGCTGTTTTTT.

The table lists this clone with a few counts. The gene calls are TRBV28 and TRBJ2-7, with D possibly TRBD1 on 7 matching bases. Germline CDR1 reads MDHEN; CDR2 reads SYDVKM. CDR3 length: 15 residues. V shed 4 bases and J shed 0 bases, with 13 bases lying between them. CDR3 sequence (DNA): TGTGCCAGCAGTTCCCCCAGGGGGGACTCCTACGAGCAGTACTTC. This encodes CASSSPRGDSYEQYF.

The rearrangement links TRBV15 to TRBJ2-7; 8 bases agree with TRBD2. There are 16 residues in the CDR3. V was clipped by 5 bases and J by 6 bases; unmatched bases: 15. Germline-derived CDR1 and CDR2 are LNHNV and YYDKDF (reference sequence). The CDR3 protein is CATSVGVGSGIGEQYF. For the CDR3, the DNA is TGTGCCACCAGCGTCGGAGTCGGTAGCGGGATTGGCGAGCAGTACTTC.

The gene calls are TRBV18 and TRBJ2-3; D may be TRBD2 (5 bases). This CDR3 region has 15 residues. Germline-derived CDR1 and CDR2 are KGHSH and LQKENI. Trimming pared 3 bases from V and 6 bases from J, leaving 16 bases between. Written as DNA, the CDR3 is TGTGCCAGCTCACCCCGGGATGGTCTTGGGGATACGCAGTATTTT. Translated, it gives CASSPRDGLGDTQYF. Together with reference TRBV18 and TRBJ2-3, the CDR3 gives the full variable domain: NAGVMQNPRHLVRRRGQEARLRCSPMKGHSHVYWYRQLPEEGLKFMVYLQKENIIDESGMPKERFSAEFPKEGPSILRIQQVVRGDSAAYFCASSPRDGLGDTQYFGPGTRLTVL.

Turning to this clone: This sample also contains other DNA sequences that code for the same CDR3. This chain links TRBV18 with TRBJ2-5; no definite D call. This CDR3 spans 14 amino acids. Trimming took off 3 bases at V and 1 base at J, with 9 bases between the two ends. CDR1 KGHSH and CDR2 LQKENI come from the germline V gene. Here the CDR3 reads CASSPRHSQETQYF. In DNA form, the CDR3 reads TGTGCCAGCTCACCGAGGCACTCCCAAGAGACCCAGTACTTC.

In this sample, this clone turned up once. The J gene is TRBJ2-2, the V gene TRBV12-2; the table gives TRBD2 as D, unverified against the DNA. TRBV12-2 is noted as a pseudogene. This CDR3 comprises 14 residues. CDR3 in amino acids: CASRLGSDTGELFF. CDR3 DNA: TGTGCAAGTCGCTTAGGTTCGGACACCGGGGAGCTGTTTTTT.

The chain employs TRBV21-1 and TRBJ2-5; the table's TRBD2 call for D was not verified on the DNA. TRBV21-1 is termed a pseudogene. The CDR3 length is 14 residues. The CDR3: CASSKVRGMETQYF. CDR3 in DNA: TGTGCCAGCAGCAAAGTTCGGGGGATGGAGACCCAGTACTTC.

The rearrangement joins TRBV20-1 to TRBJ2-1; possibly TRBD2 for D (5 bases). CDR1 DFQATT and CDR2 SNEGSKA come from the germline V gene (reference sequence). V was trimmed by 5 bases and J by 8 bases, leaving 10 bases between them. This CDR3 contains 11 residues. The CDR3 sequence is CSAEGSYEQFF. Here the CDR3 DNA reads TGCAGTGCTGAGGGCTCATATGAGCAGTTCTTC.

The CDR3 protein is CASSVGQGETQYF. CDR3 DNA: TGTGCCAGCAGCGTCGGACAGGGTGAGACCCAGTACTTC. The chain is built from TRBV9 and TRBJ2-5, with 8 positions matching TRBD1. Germline CDR1 reads SGDLS; CDR2 reads YYNGEE. CDR3 length: 13 residues. J was trimmed by 5 bases and V by 2 bases; bases with no gene match: 2.

V and J are TRBV10-3 and TRBJ2-7; 9 bases fit TRBD1. Germline CDR1 ENHRY, CDR2 SYGVKD. Trimming cost V 6 bases and J 6 bases; bases outside gene matches: 9. This CDR3 is 14 amino acids long. The CDR3 bases are TGTGCCATCAGGGGAGACAGGGGGTATGGCGAGCAGTACTTC. Translating it yields CAIRGDRGYGEQYF.

The V gene is TRBV18, the J gene TRBJ1-2, with TRBD1 identical over 7 bases. V shed 2 bases, J shed 8 bases, and the junction held 11 bases outside the gene matches. The CDR3 is 15 residues long. Germline V lookup: CDR1 KGHSH, CDR2 LQKENI. In DNA form, the CDR3 reads TGTGCCAGCTCACCAGTCGACAGGGCGCAGGCGGGCTACACCTTC. Amino acids: CASSPVDRAQAGYTF. The whole variable domain, remainder taken from reference TRBV18 and TRBJ1-2, is NAGVMQNPRHLVRRRGQEARLRCSPMKGHSHVYWYRQLPEEGLKFMVYLQKENIIDESGMPKERFSAEFPKEGPSILRIQQVVRGDSAAYFCASSPVDRAQAGYTFGSGTRLTVV.

J is TRBJ2-7 and V is TRBV4-1; D gene unclear. The CDR3 is 15 amino acids. V was trimmed by 0 bases and J by 0 bases, leaving 9 bases between them. Germline CDR1 and CDR2: MGHRA and YSYEKL. In DNA form, the CDR3 reads TGCGCCAGCAGCCAAGATCCGGCAAACTCCTACGAGCAGTACTTC. It encodes CASSQDPANSYEQYF.

V usage is TRBV5-1 and J usage is TRBJ2-3; TRBD1 matches at 8 bases. The germline CDR1 and CDR2 sequences are SGHRS and YFSETQ. The junction had 6 bases not matched to a gene; V was cut back by 0 bases and J by 6 bases. The CDR3 sequence is 15 residues long. The CDR3 region has the DNA TGCGCCAGCAGCTTGGGGACAGGGAGTAGGGATACGCAGTATTTT. Encoded protein: CASSLGTGSRDTQYF.

V gene TRBV10-3 combines with J gene TRBJ2-5; D is ambiguous. The ends were cut back, 6 bases at V and 6 bases at J, with 17 bases in the middle. Germline V gives CDR1 ENHRY, CDR2 SYGVKD. The CDR3 extends over 14 amino acids. The CDR3 loop is CAISLTPQMKTQYF. The CDR3 DNA reads TGTGCCATCAGCCTGACACCACAGATGAAGACCCAGTACTTC.

This clone was seen only a few times. The same CDR3 can be traced to other DNA sequences in this sample. The chain has TRBV5-1 and TRBJ2-5, with a tentative D call TRBD1 (5 bases). Looked up from germline, CDR1 is SGHRS and CDR2 is YFSETQ. V lost 1 base and J lost 4, with 5 bases in between. There are 12 residues in the CDR3. The CDR3 region has the DNA TGCGCCAGCAGCTTGAGGGGAGAGACCCAGTACTTC. This codes for CASSLRGETQYF.

The V gene is TRBV23-1, the J gene TRBJ2-1, with a weak D call TRBD2 (6 bases). TRBV23-1 has ORF status, its function being uncertain. Trimming shortened V by 0 bases and J by 6 bases, and 9 bases separated the two germline ends. CDR3 length: 14 residues. In DNA form, the CDR3 reads TGCGCCAGCAGTCAATCGGGGGGACTCAATGAGCAGTTCTTC. This gives the protein CASSQSGGLNEQFF.

This clone was found once. The DNA is left out, because the CDR3 cannot be placed on it with certainty; the CDR3 is given as TCRdb lists it. The CDR3 is CASSVGTGAPKFF. J is TRBJ1-1 and V is TRBV19; TRBD1 is the table's D call and was not checked against the DNA. The CDR3 length equals 13 residues, ends included. CDR1 LNHDA and CDR2 SQIVND come from the germline V gene (reference sequence).

The chain couples TRBV6-4 to TRBJ1-5; D possibly corresponds to TRBD1 (6 bases). This CDR3 has 15 amino acids. V was cut by 0 bases and J by 6 bases, with 12 bases left in between. Germline CDR1 reads MRHNA; CDR2 reads SNTAGT. The CDR3 region has the DNA TGTGCCAGCAGTGACTCCGGACAGCTCGGTCAGCCCCAGCATTTT. It codes for CASSDSGQLGQPQHF.

This chain connects TRBV15 to TRBJ2-5; 9 positions match TRBD1. CDR3 length: 14 residues. In germline, CDR1 is LNHNV, CDR2 YYDKDF (reference sequence). V dropped 4 bases and J dropped 5; count of bases not matched to a gene: 5. CDR3 sequence reads: CATSTRDRVETQYF. CDR3 nucleotides: TGTGCCACCAGCACCCGGGACAGGGTTGAGACCCAGTACTTC.

This clone was found many times. The chain uses TRBV16 and TRBJ1-3; no definite D call. The CDR3 extends over 12 amino acids. V lost 2 bases and J 3 bases, leaving 2 bases between the germline ends. From germline, CDR1 is KGHSY and CDR2 FQNENV. CDR3 sequence: CASSQLGNTIYF. DNA for the CDR3: TGTGCCAGCAGCCAACTTGGAAACACCATATATTTT.

The CDR3 sequence: CASSLNAGVNSPLHF. The CDR3 DNA sequence: TGTGCCAGCAGCCTTAATGCAGGGGTCAATTCACCCCTCCACTTT. The genes are TRBV5-4 and TRBJ1-6; D perhaps matches TRBD1 (6 bases). Germline CDR1 and CDR2: SGHNT and YYREEE (reference sequence). Trimming took 4 bases from V and 7 from J, leaving 15 bases between them. The CDR3 sequence is 15 residues long.